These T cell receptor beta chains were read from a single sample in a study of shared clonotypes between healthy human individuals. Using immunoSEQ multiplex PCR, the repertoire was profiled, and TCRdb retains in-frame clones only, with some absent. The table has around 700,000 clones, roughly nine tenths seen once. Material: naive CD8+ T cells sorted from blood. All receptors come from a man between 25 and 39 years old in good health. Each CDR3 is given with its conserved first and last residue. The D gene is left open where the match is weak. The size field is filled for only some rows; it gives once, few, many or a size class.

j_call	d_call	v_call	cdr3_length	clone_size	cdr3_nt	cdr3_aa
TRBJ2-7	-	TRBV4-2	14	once	TGTGCCAGCAGCCTCATCGGACAAGGGGATGAGCAGTACTTC	CASSLIGQGDEQYF
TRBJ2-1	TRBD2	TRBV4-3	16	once	TGCGCCAGCAGCCCATACGGGACTACCCGCTACAATGAGCAGTTCTTC	CASSPYGTTRYNEQFF
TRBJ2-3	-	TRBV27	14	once	TGTGCCAGCAGGACCCTGGGAGGCACAGATACGCAGTATTTT	CASRTLGGTDTQYF
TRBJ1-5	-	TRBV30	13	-	TGTGCCTGGAGTGTGGATGACAATCAGCCCCAGCATTTT	CAWSVDDNQPQHF
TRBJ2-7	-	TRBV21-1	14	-	TGTGCCAGCAGCAAAGTACAGAGCTCCTACGAGCAGTACTTC	CASSKVQSSYEQYF
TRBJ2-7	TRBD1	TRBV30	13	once	TGTGCCCTGGACAGGGAGGCTCCCTACGAGCAGTACTTC	CALDREAPYEQYF
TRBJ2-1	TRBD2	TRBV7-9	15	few	TGTGCCAGCAGCCCCCCCGGGACTAGCTCCAATGAGCAGTTCTTC	CASSPPGTSSNEQFF
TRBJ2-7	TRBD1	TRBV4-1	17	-	TGCGCCAGCAGCCAAGTACCGGGACAGGGTTTGACCTACGAGCAGTACTTC	CASSQVPGQGLTYEQYF
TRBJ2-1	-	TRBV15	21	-	TGTGCCACCAGCAGAGGCGTCGGTGTGGGGCACGGGGAGCGGGTCTACAATGAGCAGTTCTTC	CATSRGVGVGHGERVYNEQFF
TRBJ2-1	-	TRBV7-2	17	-	TGTGCCAGCAGCGCGGGTAGCGGCAAGAGCTCCTACAATGAGCAGTTCTTC	CASSAGSGKSSYNEQFF
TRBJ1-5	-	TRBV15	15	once	TGTGCCACCAGCAGAGTTAGGTCCGGCAATCAGCCCCAGCATTTT	CATSRVRSGNQPQHF
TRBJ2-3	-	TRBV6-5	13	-	TGTGCCAGCACTGGGGGTCCAGTGGATACGCAGTATTTT	CASTGGPVDTQYF
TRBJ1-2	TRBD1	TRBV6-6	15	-	TGTGCCAGCAGTTCTGGGACAGACTCTAACTATGGCTACACCTTC	CASSSGTDSNYGYTF
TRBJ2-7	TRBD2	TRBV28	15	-	TGTGCCACTTCCTTGGGAGTAGCGGGAATCTACGAGCAGTACTTC	CATSLGVAGIYEQYF
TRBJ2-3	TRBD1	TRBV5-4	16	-	TGTGCCAGCAGCTCCGGGACAGTGAGATCCACAGATACGCAGTATTTT	CASSSGTVRSTDTQYF
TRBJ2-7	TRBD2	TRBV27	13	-	TGTGCCAGCAGTTTATACGGGGGGTACGAGCAGTACTTC	CASSLYGGYEQYF
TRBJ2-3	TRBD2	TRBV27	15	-	TGTGCCAGCAGTTTAGCTAGCGGGAGAACAGATACGCAGTATTTT	CASSLASGRTDTQYF
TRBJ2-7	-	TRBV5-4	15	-	TGTGCCAGCAGCTGGGGGTTCGGCGAGATGTACGAGCAGTACTTC	CASSWGFGEMYEQYF
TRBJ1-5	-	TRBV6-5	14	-	TGTGCCAGCAGTTACTCGAAAGGGAATCAGCCCCAGCATTTT	CASSYSKGNQPQHF
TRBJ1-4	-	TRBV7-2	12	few	TGTGCCAGCAGCTTAGAGGGAAAGAAACTGTTTTTT	CASSLEGKKLFF
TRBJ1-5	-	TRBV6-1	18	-	TGTGCCAGCAGTGAAGATCCTCGTTGGGGTCATAGCAATCAGCCCCAGCATTTT	CASSEDPRWGHSNQPQHF
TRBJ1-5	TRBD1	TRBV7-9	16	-	TGTGCCAGCAGGTGCCGGGACAGGGTGGGGGGTCAGCCCCAGCATTTT	CASRCRDRVGGQPQHF
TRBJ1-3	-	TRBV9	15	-	TGTGCCAGCAGCCCCCTGGGAATCTCTGGAAACACCATATATTTT	CASSPLGISGNTIYF
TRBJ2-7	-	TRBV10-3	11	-	TGTGCCATCAGTGAGTCTAGGGAGCAGTACTTC	CAISESREQYF
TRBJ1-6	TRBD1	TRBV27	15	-	TGTGCCAGCAGGCACCCGGGACAGGCTAATTCACCCCTCCACTTT	CASRHPGQANSPLHF
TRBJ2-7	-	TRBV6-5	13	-	TGTGCCAGCAGCTCATTTCCGGGAGACGAGCAGTACTTC	CASSSFPGDEQYF
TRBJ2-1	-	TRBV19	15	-	TGTGCCAGTAGTATAGATCAAAGTTCCTACAATGAGCAGTTCTTC	CASSIDQSSYNEQFF
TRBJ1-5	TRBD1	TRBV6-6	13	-	TGTGCCAGCACCTCAGGGGGCTTTCAGCCCCAGCATTTT	CASTSGGFQPQHF
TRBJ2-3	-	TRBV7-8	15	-	TGTGCCAGCAGCTTAGCGGGGAGGGGGACAGATACGCAGTATTTT	CASSLAGRGTDTQYF
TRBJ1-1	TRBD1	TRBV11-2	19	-	TGTGCCAGCAGCCCACCCCGGGGCCCCGGGACAGGGGTCTACACTGAAGCTTTCTTT	CASSPPRGPGTGVYTEAFF
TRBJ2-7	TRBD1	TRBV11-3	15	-	TGTGCCAGCAGCTTAGGGGGGACAGGGGTCTCCGAGCAGTACTTC	CASSLGGTGVSEQYF
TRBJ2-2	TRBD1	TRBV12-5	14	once	TGTGCTAGTTCCGGGACAGGGCATACCGGGGAGCTGTTTTTT	CASSGTGHTGELFF
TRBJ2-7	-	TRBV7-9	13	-	TGTGCCAGCAGCCCTAGTAACTCCTACGAGCAGTACTTC	CASSPSNSYEQYF
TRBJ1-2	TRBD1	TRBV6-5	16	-	TGTGCCAGCAGTTACCGGGGACAGAGGAATAACTATGGCTACACCTTC	CASSYRGQRNNYGYTF
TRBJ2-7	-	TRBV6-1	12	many	TGTGCCACCCCGGACAGCACCTACGAGCAGTACTTC	CATPDSTYEQYF
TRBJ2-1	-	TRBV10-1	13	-	TGCGCCAGCAGTGAGTCGAGGGTTTCTGAGCAGTTCTTC	CASSESRVSEQFF
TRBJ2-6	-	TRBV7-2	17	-	TGTGCCAGCAGCTTAGTGGGCAGGAATTCTGGGGCCAACGTCCTGACTTTC	CASSLVGRNSGANVLTF
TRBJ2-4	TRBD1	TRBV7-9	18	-	TGTGCCAGCAGCCCGGGACAGTTCCTCATTGTAGCCAAAAACATTCAGTACTTC	CASSPGQFLIVAKNIQYF
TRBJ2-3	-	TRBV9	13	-	TGTGCCAGCAGCGGGATTAGCACAGATACGCAGTATTTT	CASSGISTDTQYF
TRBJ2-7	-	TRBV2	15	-	TGTGCCAGCAGTCCTGGAGGGACCCCGGGCTACGAGCAGTACTTC	CASSPGGTPGYEQYF
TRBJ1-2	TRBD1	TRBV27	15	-	TGTGCCAGCAGTCCTTCCGGGACAGGGGACTATGGCTACACCTTC	CASSPSGTGDYGYTF
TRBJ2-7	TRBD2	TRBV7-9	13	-	TGTGCCAGTAGCGGGAGGGCCCAACACGAGCAGTACTTC	CASSGRAQHEQYF
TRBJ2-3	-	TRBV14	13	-	TGTGCCAGCAGCCTCCATAGCACAGATACGCAGTATTTT	CASSLHSTDTQYF
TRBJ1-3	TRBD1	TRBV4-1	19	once	TGCGCCAGCAGCCCACCCACAGGGGAGCTAGCTAATTCTGGAAACACCATATATTTT	CASSPPTGELANSGNTIYF
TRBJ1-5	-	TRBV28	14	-	TGTGCCAGCAGTTCGGAAGGGGGAAGTCAGCCCCAGCATTTT	CASSSEGGSQPQHF
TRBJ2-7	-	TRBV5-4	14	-	TGTGCCAGCAGCTTGAGGGCTAGCTTTCACGAGCAGTACTTC	CASSLRASFHEQYF
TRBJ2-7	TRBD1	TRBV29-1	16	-	TGCAGCGTTCTAACGCCCGGACAGGGTTCTGACTACGAGCAGTACTTC	CSVLTPGQGSDYEQYF
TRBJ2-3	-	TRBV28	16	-	TGTGCCAGCAGTTTCCCACCGGGACACCACACAGATACGCAGTATTTT	CASSFPPGHHTDTQYF
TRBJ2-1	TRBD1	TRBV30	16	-	TGTGCCTGGAGTGTCGCCCAGGGGGTATCCTACAATGAGCAGTTCTTC	CAWSVAQGVSYNEQFF
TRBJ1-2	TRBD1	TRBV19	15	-	TGTGCCAGTAGTATAGAACCGGGACAGAACTATGGCTACACCTTC	CASSIEPGQNYGYTF
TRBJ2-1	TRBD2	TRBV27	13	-	TGTGCCAACGGAGCGGGAGAGGGCAATGAGCAGTTCTTC	CANGAGEGNEQFF
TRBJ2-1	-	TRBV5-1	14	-	TGCGCCAGCAGCCCTGGAACAGCAAACAATGAGCAGTTCTTC	CASSPGTANNEQFF
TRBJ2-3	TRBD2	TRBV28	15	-	TGTGCCAGCATTGGACTAGCGGTTGGCACAGATACGCAGTATTTT	CASIGLAVGTDTQYF